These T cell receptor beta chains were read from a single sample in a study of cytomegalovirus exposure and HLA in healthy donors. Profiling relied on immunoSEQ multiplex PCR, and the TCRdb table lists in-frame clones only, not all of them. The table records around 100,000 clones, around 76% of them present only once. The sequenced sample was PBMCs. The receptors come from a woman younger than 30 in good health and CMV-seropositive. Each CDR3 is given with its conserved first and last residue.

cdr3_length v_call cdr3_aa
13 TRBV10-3 CAIIRLAGVEQFF
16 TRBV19 CASSIRTGGASTEAFF
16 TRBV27 CASSLFPPQYDSPLHF
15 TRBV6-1 CASSEGAGAVGEAFF
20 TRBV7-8 CASSLFPWEGGGQSSSPLHF
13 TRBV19 CASSITTGWEQYF
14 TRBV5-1 CASSLGGRDNEQFF
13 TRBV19 CASSPLLNTEAFF
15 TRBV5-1 CASSGGTGGGTEAFF
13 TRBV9 CASSATGTTEAFF
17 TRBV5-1 CASSWGDDLTSGNTIYF
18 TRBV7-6 CASSLFSGLAGNTGELFF
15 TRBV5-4 CASSPGTVTFYEQYF
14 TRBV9 CASSVGQNTEKLFF
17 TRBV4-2 CASSQDRARVDNTEAFF
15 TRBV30 CAWSDGLAGVDEQFF
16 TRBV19 CASSIFGTRDIGELFF
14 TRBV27 CASSLNRGRTEAFF
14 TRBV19 CASRQTGGRNEQFF
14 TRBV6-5 CASSPINRDYGYTF
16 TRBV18 CASSPIADRSSDTQYF
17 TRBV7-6 CASSFGTSGGLTGELFF
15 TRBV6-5 CASSYSTANTGELFF
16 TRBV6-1 CASSEAGGTGGSEAFF
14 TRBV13 CASSWPGQSYEQYF
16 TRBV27 CASSVSWGENYNEQFF
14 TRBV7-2 CASSPGQVNYEQYF
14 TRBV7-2 CASSLDYRLLEAFF
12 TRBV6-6 CASRDRDNEQFF
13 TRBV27 CASSLVGSQRQYF
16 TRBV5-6 CASSYSGRASRETQYF
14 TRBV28 CASSTSGEAYEQYF
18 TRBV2 CASSFQTGVDRQIYEQYF
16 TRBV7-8 CASSFRTGDSNQPQHF
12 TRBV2 CASRAYETEAFF
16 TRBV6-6 CASSYQAGGQASEQFF